This T cell receptor beta chain comes out of a study of blood T cell repertoires in COVID-19. Study at large: COVID-19 samples collected from the United States, Italy and Spain covered acute and convalescent phases. Sources were T cells, B-cell-depleted T cells, or PBMCs; the material itself was cDNA or gDNA.

How the authors handled the data: Estimation of nucleated cell counts was performed using reference gene primer amplification. Data came from immunoSEQ multiplex PCR; TCRdb stores just in-frame clones and leaves some out. That table gives V, J and clone size, and the DNA gave D and trimming. The sample lists about 270,000 clones; under 90% were seen once. From germline, CDR1 is ENHRY and CDR2 SYGVKD. The CDR3 contains 14 residues. Trimming took off 4 bases at V and 4 bases at J, with 10 bases between the two ends. This receptor was taken from a woman aged 60-75 years with active or convalescent COVID-19. The chain combines TRBV10-3 with TRBJ2-2, with D possibly TRBD1 on 6 matching bases. The sample taken for sequencing was peripheral blood. CDR3 residues: CAISADRTTGELFF. Here the CDR3 DNA reads TGTGCCATCAGTGCCGACAGGACCACCGGGGAGCTGTTTTTT.